The 8 T cell receptor beta chains below were found in one sample sequenced in a study of blood T cell repertoires in COVID-19. Sequencing was performed with immunoSEQ multiplex PCR; in TCRdb, only in-frame clones are kept and a portion is missing. The data show around 130,000 clones, approximately 77% seen once. What was sequenced was peripheral blood. These receptor sequences come from a man aged 80 or over with acute or convalescent COVID-19.

The genes are TRBV6-5 and TRBJ1-1; TRBD1 is a possible D gene (6 bases). CDR1 MNHEY and CDR2 SVGAGI come from the germline V gene. The V end lost 3 bases, the J end lost 3 bases, and 14 bases lay between the germline ends. The CDR3 runs 15 residues. Written as DNA, the CDR3 is TGTGCCAGCAGTTATTTTCTAGGGGGGGACACTGAAGCTTTCTTT. Its translation is CASSYFLGGDTEAFF.

The chain links TRBV25-1 to TRBJ1-3; the D gene is possibly TRBD1 (5 bases). This CDR3 has 14 residues. Germline V gene data show CDR1 as MGHDK and CDR2 as SYGVNS. The V gene lost 5 bases and the J gene lost 2 bases, with 10 bases spanning the gap. The CDR3 loop reads CASSPGITGNTIYF. The CDR3, as DNA: TGTGCCAGCAGTCCAGGGATTACTGGAAACACCATATATTTT.

CDR3 nucleotides: TGTGCCAGCAGACAGGGCCGCGCTGGCCAAGAGACCCAGTACTTC. Protein product: CASRQGRAGQETQYF. The V call is TRBV6-4, the J call TRBJ2-5, with a tentative D call TRBD1 (6 bases). Germline assignment: CDR1 MRHNA and CDR2 SNTAGT. This CDR3 comprises 15 residues. V was clipped by 6 bases and J by 1 base, with 15 bases between them.

This clone came up a few times. The V call is TRBV3-1 (or the pseudogene TRBV3-2), the J call TRBJ1-1, with a tentative D call TRBD1 (6 bases). The CDR3 is made up of 14 amino acids. Between the trimmed V and J ends, which lost 2 bases and 1 base, there was a span of 8 bases. In germline, CDR1 is LGHDT, CDR2 YNNKEL (reference sequence). The CDR3, as DNA: TGTGCCAGCAGCCAATTACAGGGGAACACTGAAGCTTTCTTT. As protein: CASSQLQGNTEAFF.

For this clone: This may come from a read error, since a much larger clone is one base off. This CDR3 is also generated by other DNA sequences in the sample. The rearrangement links TRBV7-2 to TRBJ1-1; 8 nucleotides line up with TRBD1. The V segment lost 4 bases and the J segment 0 bases; nucleotides outside the gene matches: 4. The CDR3 extends over 15 amino acids. The germline V gene has CDR1 SGHTA and CDR2 FQGNSA. In nucleotides, the CDR3 is TGTGCCAGCAGCTGGGACAGGCGATTGAACACTGAAGCTTTCTTT. It is translated as CASSWDRRLNTEAFF. The whole variable domain, remainder taken from reference TRBV7-2 and TRBJ1-1, is GAGVSQSPSNKVTEKGKDVELRCDPISGHTALYWYRQSLGQGLEFLIYFQGNSAPDKSGLPSDRFSAERTGGSVSTLTIQRTQQEDSAVYLCASSWDRRLNTEAFFGQGTRLTVV.

The chain joins TRBV5-1 to TRBJ1-1; perhaps TRBD1 as D (5 bases). Germline V gene data show CDR1 as SGHRS and CDR2 as YFSETQ. The CDR3 runs 14 residues. V was shortened by 0 bases and J by 2 bases, with 8 bases between the two germline ends. The CDR3 spells CASSLGGANTEAFF. The CDR3 DNA is TGCGCCAGCAGCTTGGGGGGCGCTAACACTGAAGCTTTCTTT.

The rearrangement joins TRBV7-9 to TRBJ2-2, with 10 bases that match TRBD1. The CDR3 has 16 residues. Trimming cost V 5 bases and J 7 bases; bases outside gene matches: 10. Germline V gene sequence: CDR1 SEHNR, CDR2 FQNEAQ (reference sequence). The CDR3 nucleotides are TGTGCCAGCAGCCACGACAGGGGGCGCGCGCTCGGGGAGCTGTTTTTT. This sequence encodes CASSHDRGRALGELFF.

The chain has TRBV19 and TRBJ1-5; possible D gene TRBD1, 6 bases. Trimming took off 6 bases at V and 4 bases at J, with 19 bases between the two ends. Germline-derived CDR1 and CDR2 are LNHDA and SQIVND (reference sequence). The length of the CDR3 is 16 residues. CDR3 amino acids: CASSQPGTLGNQPQHF. The CDR3 coding sequence is TGTGCCAGTAGCCAACCTGGGACATTAGGAAATCAGCCCCAGCATTTT.